These 28 T cell receptor beta chains share one sample of origin, sequenced in a study of T cell repertoires in cytomegalovirus infection. Via MiXCR, TCRdb re-called the reads, giving one row per CDR3 protein. This table has 400,000 or so distinct CDR3 sequences, approximately 31% appearing once. Sequenced material: PBMCs. These receptors all come from a human donor in good health (CMV status not recorded). Some clones in this sample may be carry-over from other donors' samples.

This clonotype was detected a few times. The genes are TRBV5-1 and TRBJ1-2, with 8 bases fitting TRBD1. Germline V gene lookup returns CDR1 SGHRS and CDR2 YFSETQ. The CDR3 spans 15 residues. Trimming cost V 4 bases and J 5 bases; bases outside gene matches: 10. The CDR3 DNA reads TGCGCCAGCAGCCCGAACGTAGGACAGGGTTATGGCTACACCTTC. It codes for CASSPNVGQGYGYTF.

This sequence joins TRBV20-1 and TRBJ2-3; 7 bases match TRBD2. V lost 6 bases to trimming and J lost 5 bases; unmatched junction nucleotides: 11. CDR3 size: 14 residues. Germline assignment: CDR1 DFQATT and CDR2 SNEGSKA (reference sequence). CDR3: CSAPKRGPEDTQYF. The CDR3 nucleotides read TGCAGTGCCCCGAAGCGGGGCCCCGAAGATACGCAGTATTTT.

This chain uses TRBV14 with TRBJ1-1; D is undetermined. V lost 4 bases, J lost 4 bases, and 13 bases lay in between. The CDR3 is 14 amino acids. CDR1 is SGHDN and CDR2 is FVKESK in the germline V gene. In nucleotides, the CDR3 is TGTGCCAGCAGCCCTGAGTCCTGGGGCACTGAAGCTTTCTTT. Translated: CASSPESWGTEAFF.

This chain joins TRBV6-6 and TRBJ1-5, with D unclear. V was cut by 3 bases and J by 1 base, with 10 bases left in between. Germline V gene data show CDR1 as MNHNY and CDR2 as SVGAGI (reference sequence). This CDR3 comprises 15 residues. In DNA form, the CDR3 reads TGTGCCAGCAGTTATGGGCAGGAAAGCAATCAGCCCCAGCATTTT. Residues: CASSYGQESNQPQHF.

A few counts support this clonotype. The chain carries TRBV12-3 or TRBV12-4 and TRBJ1-1; unclear D gene. The CDR3 has 13 residues. V lost 3 bases, J lost 0 bases, and 5 bases lay in between. In DNA form, the CDR3 reads TGTGCCAGCAGTTTTCAGCTGAACACTGAAGCTTTCTTT. Protein sequence: CASSFQLNTEAFF.

This clonotype showed up just a few times. V and J are TRBV15 and TRBJ2-5; D perhaps matches TRBD1 (7 bases). Looked up from germline, CDR1 is LNHNV and CDR2 is YYDKDF (reference sequence). The CDR3 covers 15 residues. V gave up 5 bases and J gave up 4 bases, with 17 bases separating them. The CDR3 nucleotides are TGTGCCACCAGCCCAGAGGGGGCGACTAGAGAGACCCAGTACTTC. Encoded protein: CATSPEGATRETQYF. The full variable domain, rest sourced from reference TRBV15 and TRBJ2-5, is DAMVIQNPRYQVTQFGKPVTLSCSQTLNHNVMYWYQQKSSQAPKLLFHYYDKDFNNEADTPDNFQSRRPNTSFCFLDIRSPGLGDTAMYLCATSPEGATRETQYFGPGTRLLVL.

The CDR3: CSARDFGSAYEQYF. The CDR3 bases are TGCAGTGCTAGAGATTTCGGCAGCGCCTACGAGCAGTACTTC. The chain has TRBV20-1 and TRBJ2-7; D gene ambiguous. Germline loops: CDR1 DFQATT, CDR2 SNEGSKA (reference sequence). Trimming shortened V by 0 bases and J by 2 bases, and 11 bases separated the two germline ends. The CDR3 is 14 residues long.

The rearrangement joins TRBV6-2 or TRBV6-3 to TRBJ2-7, with D possibly TRBD2 on 5 matching bases. V was shortened by 7 bases and J by 2 bases, with 12 bases between the two germline ends. The CDR3 is made up of 13 amino acids. Per the germline V gene, CDR1 is MNHEY and CDR2 is SVGEGT. The chain's CDR3 is CASTRTLPYEQYF. CDR3 coding DNA: TGTGCCAGCACTCGGACTCTTCCCTACGAGCAGTACTTC.

This clonotype was seen just once. The conserved closing phenylalanine or tryptophan is absent in this CDR3, likely reflecting a read error. This sequence joins TRBV7-2 and TRBJ2-7; D might be TRBD1 (7 bases). Trimming removed 1 base from V and 3 bases from J, with 13 bases in between. This CDR3 contains 15 residues. CDR1 is SGHTA, CDR2 FQGNSA, per germline. Written as DNA, the CDR3 is TGTGCCAGCAGCTTAGATCAGGGGGGAGGCTACGAGCAGTACTGC. Translated: CASSLDQGGGYEQYC.

V usage is TRBV27 and J usage is TRBJ2-7, with 9 positions matching TRBD2. The CDR3 is 13 residues long. Unmatched junction bases numbered 1, after V lost 7 bases and J lost 0 bases. Germline values: CDR1 MNHEY, CDR2 SMNVEV (reference sequence). CDR3 DNA: TGTGCCAGCAAGCGGGGGGACTCCTACGAGCAGTACTTC. Its protein product is CASKRGDSYEQYF.

This clonotype was seen only once. This chain links TRBV15 with TRBJ1-2; D might be TRBD1 (6 bases). Per the germline V gene, CDR1 is LNHNV and CDR2 is YYDKDF (reference sequence). V was pared by 0 bases and J by 5 bases, with 13 bases between. This CDR3 comprises 15 residues. The CDR3 sequence: CATSRDVGASYGYTF. DNA of the CDR3: TGTGCCACCAGCAGAGATGTGGGGGCGTCGTATGGCTACACCTTC.

J is TRBJ1-6 and V is TRBV7-8; D is possibly TRBD1 (6 bases). CDR3 length: 15 amino acids. The V gene lost 4 bases and the J gene lost 9 bases, with 16 bases spanning the gap. The germline CDR1 and CDR2 sequences are SGHVS and FQNEAQ. The CDR3 sequence: CASSSKGVLSSPLHF. CDR3 bases: TGTGCCAGCAGCTCAAAGGGGGTTCTTAGTTCACCCCTCCACTTT.

In its sample, this clonotype was seen many times. The chain couples TRBV6-5 to TRBJ2-2; D not resolved. Trimming removed 2 bases from V and 4 bases from J, with 14 bases in between. This CDR3 region has 16 residues. Per germline, CDR1 MNHEY and CDR2 SVGAGI. As DNA, the CDR3 is TGTGCCAGCAGTTACATCTCGTCGGGCAGCACCGGGGAGCTGTTTTTT. Translation gives CASSYISSGSTGELFF.

This chain uses TRBV7-9 with TRBJ2-5; 11 bases are a match to TRBD2. The germline gives CDR1 SEHNR, CDR2 FQNEAQ (reference sequence). The CDR3 has 17 amino acids. J gave up 3 bases and V 0 bases, and 6 bases lay outside the gene matches. In nucleotides, the CDR3 is TGTGCCAGCAGCTTAGCCCTGATGACTAGCGGGGAAGAGACCCAGTACTTC. This translates into CASSLALMTSGEETQYF.

In its sample, this clonotype was seen many times. The chain's CDR3 is CASSLGGTAGNTIYF. Here the CDR3 DNA reads TGTGCCAGCAGCTTAGGAGGGACAGCTGGAAACACCATATATTTT. This sequence joins TRBV7-2 and TRBJ1-3, with TRBD1 matching 7 bases. V dropped 1 base and J dropped 2; count of bases not matched to a gene: 2. This CDR3 region has 15 residues. In germline, CDR1 is SGHTA, CDR2 FQGNSA.

This clonotype was counted a few times. V and J are TRBV7-2 and TRBJ2-2; D remains ambiguous. The CDR3 spans 15 residues. Looked up from germline, CDR1 is SGHTA and CDR2 is FQGNSA. V was clipped by 6 bases and J by 1 base, with 12 bases between them. CDR3 protein: CASSKRPGNTGELFF. CDR3 sequence (DNA): TGTGCCAGCAGTAAAAGGCCAGGGAACACCGGGGAGCTGTTTTTT. The entire variable domain, with the rest obtained from reference TRBV7-2 and TRBJ2-2, is as follows: GAGVSQSPSNKVTEKGKDVELRCDPISGHTALYWYRQSLGQGLEFLIYFQGNSAPDKSGLPSDRFSAERTGGSVSTLTIQRTQQEDSAVYLCASSKRPGNTGELFFGEGSRLTVL.

The chain joins TRBV28 to TRBJ1-1; 10 bases match TRBD1. The trim removed 5 bases at V and 4 bases at J, leaving 7 bases unmatched. The CDR3 runs to 15 residues. Germline-derived CDR1 and CDR2 are MDHEN and SYDVKM. The CDR3 DNA sequence: TGTGCCAGCAGTGAAACGGGACAGGGGAGCACTGAAGCTTTCTTT. Its protein product is CASSETGQGSTEAFF.

This clonotype was observed a few times. The chain carries TRBV12-5 and TRBJ1-2; D possibly corresponds to TRBD1 (5 bases). Germline assignment: CDR1 LGHNT and CDR2 FRNRAP. The CDR3 is 14 amino acids. V dropped 2 bases and J dropped 2 bases, with 9 bases sitting between them. CDR3 loop: CASGLIPGNYGYTF. The CDR3 DNA reads as TGTGCTAGTGGTTTGATACCAGGGAACTATGGCTACACCTTC.

This clonotype showed up just a few times. The J gene is TRBJ2-7, the V gene TRBV10-3; 7 bases map to TRBD1. The germline gives CDR1 ENHRY, CDR2 SYGVKD. The CDR3 has 15 amino acids. After removal of 2 bases from V and 5 bases from J, the junction contained 9 bases not matched to a gene. The CDR3 coding sequence is TGTGCCATCAGTGAGCGCGTACAGGGGACGAACGAGCAGTACTTC. It yields the protein CAISERVQGTNEQYF.

Many counts were recorded for this clonotype. The J gene is TRBJ1-1, the V gene TRBV7-2; 7 bases map to TRBD1. Trimming removed 2 bases from V and 4 bases from J; junction bases left unmatched: 4. Per the germline V gene, CDR1 is SGHTA and CDR2 is FQGNSA. The CDR3 sequence is 14 residues long. As DNA, the CDR3 is TGTGCCAGCAGCTTAATGCACAGGGGCACTGAAGCTTTCTTT. It is translated as CASSLMHRGTEAFF.

J is TRBJ2-2 and V is TRBV5-3; tentative D call: TRBD2 (6 bases). TRBV5-3 is classed as an ORF, of uncertain function. CDR3 length equals 14 residues. V was clipped by 8 bases and J by 5 bases, with 16 bases between them. CDR3 DNA sequence: TGTGCCAGCAGCCGGAGGGGTTCAACCGGGGAGCTGTTTTTT. Translating gives CASSRRGSTGELFF.

This clonotype came up many times. The chain joins TRBV12-3 or TRBV12-4 to TRBJ1-3; D gene unclear. V was cut by 3 bases and J by 7 bases, with 4 bases left in between. The CDR3 is made up of 11 amino acids. This CDR3 is CASSLDNTIYF. CDR3 sequence (DNA): TGTGCCAGCAGTTTGGACAACACCATATATTTT.

The chain joins TRBV24-1 to TRBJ1-5; TRBD1 matches 7 bases. V dropped 3 bases and J dropped 7; count of bases not matched to a gene: 5. The germline CDR1 and CDR2 sequences are KGHDR and SFDVKD. This CDR3 is built from 14 residues. This CDR3 reads CATSDPDRVQPQHF. For the CDR3, the DNA is TGTGCCACCAGTGATCCTGACAGGGTACAGCCCCAGCATTTT.

The rearrangement uses TRBV2 and TRBJ1-1; D is ambiguous. V shed 3 bases and J shed 1 base, with 9 bases lying between them. The CDR3 extends over 14 amino acids. CDR1 is SNHLY and CDR2 is FYNNEI in the germline V gene. CDR3 bases: TGTGCCAGCAGTGACCTCGCACGGAACACTGAAGCTTTCTTT. This codes for CASSDLARNTEAFF.

This clonotype showed up just a few times. J is TRBJ2-7 and V is TRBV18; D tentatively fits TRBD1 or TRBD2 (5 bases each). CDR3 size: 12 residues. Trimming left V 6 bases short and J 2 bases short, with 8 bases between. Germline values: CDR1 KGHSH, CDR2 LQKENI. CDR3 nucleotide sequence: TGTGCCAGCTCGGGACCTACCTACGAGCAGTACTTC. It translates to CASSGPTYEQYF. The whole variable domain, filled in from reference TRBV18 and TRBJ2-7, reads NAGVMQNPRHLVRRRGQEARLRCSPMKGHSHVYWYRQLPEEGLKFMVYLQKENIIDESGMPKERFSAEFPKEGPSILRIQQVVRGDSAAYFCASSGPTYEQYFGPGTRLTVT.

The V call is TRBV6-1, the J call TRBJ2-7; D gene ambiguous. The CDR3 covers 13 residues. V was pared by 7 bases and J by 0 bases, with 10 bases between. CDR1 is MNHNS and CDR2 is SASEGT in the germline V gene. CDR3 DNA: TGTGCCAGCACCGACGGAACCTCCTACGAGCAGTACTTC. Its translation is CASTDGTSYEQYF.

The J gene is TRBJ1-6, the V gene TRBV6-1, with TRBD1 matching 8 bases. CDR3 length: 18 residues. Germline loops: CDR1 MNHNS, CDR2 SASEGT. The V gene end was trimmed by 1 base and the J gene end by 0 bases; junction bases not matched to a gene: 5. CDR3 sequence (DNA): TGTGCCAGCAGTGAAGTCCTGACAGGGGTCTCCTATAATTCACCCCTCCACTTT. Translating gives CASSEVLTGVSYNSPLHF.

The chain couples TRBV5-4 to TRBJ2-3, with D maybe TRBD2 (5 bases). V lost 1 base, J lost 0 bases, and 9 bases lay in between. CDR3 length: 15 amino acids. The germline V gene encodes CDR1 SGHNT and CDR2 YYREEE (reference sequence). CDR3 coding DNA: TGTGCCAGCAGCTTGCGGGGTCTGAGCACAGATACGCAGTATTTT. Translation: CASSLRGLSTDTQYF.